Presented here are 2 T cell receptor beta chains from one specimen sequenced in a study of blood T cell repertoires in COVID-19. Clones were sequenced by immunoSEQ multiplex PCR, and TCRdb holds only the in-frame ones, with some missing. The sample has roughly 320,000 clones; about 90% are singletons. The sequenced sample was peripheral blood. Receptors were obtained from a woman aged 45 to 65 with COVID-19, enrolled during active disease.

CDR3 sequence (DNA): TGTGCCAGCAGCTTAGGTGAAGCTGAAAAACTGTTTTTT. Translating it yields CASSLGEAEKLFF. This chain connects TRBV11-3 to TRBJ1-4; D is unclear. Trimming removed 1 base from V and 7 bases from J, with 7 bases in between. The CDR3 contains 13 residues. Germline V lookup: CDR1 SGHNT, CDR2 YENEEA.

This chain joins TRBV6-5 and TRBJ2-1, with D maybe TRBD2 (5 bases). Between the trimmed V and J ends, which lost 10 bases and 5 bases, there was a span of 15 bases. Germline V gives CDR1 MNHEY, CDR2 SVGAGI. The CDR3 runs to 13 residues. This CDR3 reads CATLGRVNNEQFF. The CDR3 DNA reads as TGTGCCACTCTTGGGCGGGTCAACAATGAGCAGTTCTTC.